This is a list of T cell receptor beta chains from one sample in a study of blood T cell repertoires in COVID-19. The assay was immunoSEQ multiplex PCR, and TCRdb's table has in-frame clones only and misses some. Here the sample spans about 160,000 clones, approximately 79% being singletons. The sequenced sample was peripheral blood. These receptors came from an older woman with COVID-19, enrolled during active disease. Each CDR3 is given with its conserved first and last residue. Each record gives: clone size, D gene, V gene, J gene, CDR3 DNA, CDR3 protein. A D gene is named only where the DNA matches it firmly. Some rows mark clone size as missing; the rest say once, few, many or name a class of expanded clone.

.	TRBD1	TRBV7-3	TRBJ1-3	TGTGCCAGCAGCCCCGGGACAGGCATTGGAAACACCATATATTTT	CASSPGTGIGNTIYF
many	.	TRBV11-2	TRBJ2-3	TGTGCCAGCAGCGCGGGACTGGGAACAGATACGCAGTATTTT	CASSAGLGTDTQYF
.	TRBD2	TRBV29-1	TRBJ2-2	TGCAGCGTTGTAGTAGCGGGAGTTACCGGGGAGCTGTTTTTT	CSVVVAGVTGELFF
few	.	TRBV2	TRBJ1-5	TGTGCCAGCAAGGGAGGGGGGGCCGGCCAGCCCCAGCATTTT	CASKGGGAGQPQHF
.	TRBD1	TRBV28	TRBJ1-4	TGTGCCAGCACCCCCTCGGACAGGGGGCATGAAAAACTGTTTTTT	CASTPSDRGHEKLFF
.	.	TRBV4-2	TRBJ1-1	TGTGCCAGCAGCCAAGAGACTCGCGGGGACACTGAAGCTTTCTTT	CASSQETRGDTEAFF
few	.	TRBV5-4	TRBJ2-2	TGTGCCACCGCTATGAGAGGGGAGCTGTTTTTT	CATAMRGELFF
.	TRBD2	TRBV4-2	TRBJ2-3	TGTGCCAGCAGCCAAGAGTCGGGAGCGGGGTCCCACAAAGATACGCAGTATTTT	CASSQESGAGSHKDTQYF
.	TRBD1	TRBV10-3	TRBJ2-7	TGTGCCGTAAGATCCGGGACAGGGGCGGGAGGTAACTCCTACGAGCAGTACTTC	CAVRSGTGAGGNSYEQYF
medium-sized	TRBD1	TRBV7-2	TRBJ2-5	TGTGCCAGCAGCTTAGTGGACAGGGGTGGAGAGACCCAGTACTTC	CASSLVDRGGETQYF
.	TRBD2	TRBV7-2	TRBJ2-7	TGTGCCAGCAGCTTAGAAGGGACTAGCGGGATCTACGAGCAGTACTTC	CASSLEGTSGIYEQYF
.	TRBD2	TRBV6-4	TRBJ2-5	TGTGCCAGCAGTGAGACTAGCGGGGGGCAAGAGACCCAGTACTTC	CASSETSGGQETQYF
.	.	TRBV21-1	TRBJ1-1	TGTGCCAGCAGCCCTGGTAGGGAGGAAGCTTTCTTT	CASSPGREEAFF
.	TRBD1	TRBV9	TRBJ2-1	TGTGCCAGCAGCGAACAACCTGGGACAGGGGGCGGTGAGCAGTTCTTC	CASSEQPGTGGGEQFF
.	.	TRBV4-3	TRBJ1-1	TGCGCCAGCAGCCAAGTAATTTCCGTCGGGGAGACAGGTGAAGCTTTCTTT	CASSQVISVGETGEAFF
few	TRBD2	TRBV4-3	TRBJ2-3	TGCGCCAGCAGCCAAGTTTCTGGACTAGCGGGAGCAGATACGCAGTATTTT	CASSQVSGLAGADTQYF
.	TRBD1	TRBV19	TRBJ1-4	TGTGCCAGTAGTATTCGGACAGGGCCTAATGAAAAACTGTTTTTT	CASSIRTGPNEKLFF
once	.	TRBV21-1	TRBJ2-6	.	CASNRVACGANVLTF
.	.	TRBV6-6	TRBJ2-7	TGTGCCAGCAGTTACGAGGGCTACGAGCAGTACTTC	CASSYEGYEQYF
.	TRBD2	TRBV5-1	TRBJ2-1	TGCGCCAGCACCAAGGCGGGACTAGCGGGGGTCTTTAATGAGCAGTTCTTC	CASTKAGLAGVFNEQFF
.	.	TRBV7-9	TRBJ2-4	TGTGCCAGCAGCTCCGCTGACGGACATGGGGACTTC	CASSSADGHGDF
.	TRBD2	TRBV3-1/TRBV3-2	TRBJ2-3	TGTGCCAGCAGCCTCGGACTAGCTGACCTATTAAGCACAGATACGCAGTATTTT	CASSLGLADLLSTDTQYF
.	TRBD2	TRBV9	TRBJ2-7	TGTGCCAGCAGCTTGGGACTAGCGGGGAGGATCTACGAGCAGTACTTC	CASSLGLAGRIYEQYF
once	TRBD1	TRBV28	TRBJ1-6	TGTGCCAGCAGTATTGAGGACAGGGGGTATTCACCCCTCCACTTT	CASSIEDRGYSPLHF
.	TRBD1	TRBV11-2	TRBJ2-6	TGTGCCAGCAGCTTTTCCAGGACAGGGGTCAACGTCCTGACTTTC	CASSFSRTGVNVLTF
.	TRBD1	TRBV15	TRBJ2-1	TGTGCCACCAGCAGAGGCAGGAGGCAGGGGGCCTACAATGAGCAGTTCTTC	CATSRGRRQGAYNEQFF
.	TRBD2	TRBV18	TRBJ2-1	TGTGCCAGCTCACCACGGATGACTAGCGGACTTTACAATGAGCAGTTCTTC	CASSPRMTSGLYNEQFF
.	.	TRBV25-1	TRBJ1-2	TGTGCCAGCAGCGCCAGTTTGTTTAACTATGGCTACACCTTC	CASSASLFNYGYTF
few	TRBD2	TRBV4-2	TRBJ2-3	TGTGCCAGCAGCCAAGTCAAGAGCGGGGGCACAGATACGCAGTATTTT	CASSQVKSGGTDTQYF
few	.	TRBV5-6	TRBJ2-1	TGTGCCAGCAGCCCCCTCGGGGCGGGAACATACAATGAGCAGTTCTTC	CASSPLGAGTYNEQFF
.	TRBD2	TRBV5-6	TRBJ2-5	TGTGCCAGCAGCTTGCCGGGACTAGGGGCGGGGTACCAAGAGACCCAGTACTTC	CASSLPGLGAGYQETQYF
.	TRBD2	TRBV3-1/TRBV3-2	TRBJ2-4	TGTGCCAGCAGCCAAGATAATGGTGGCGGGGGGGGATTAAGGGACATTCAGTACTTC	CASSQDNGGGGGLRDIQYF
.	.	TRBV4-2	TRBJ2-3	TGTGCCAGCAGGTCCGGGGTCCTCCCTGGGGATACGCAGTATTTT	CASRSGVLPGDTQYF
.	.	TRBV20-1	TRBJ2-1	TGCAGTGCGAGACAGGTGGATGAGCAGTTCTTC	CSARQVDEQFF
.	TRBD1	TRBV7-8	TRBJ1-2	TGTGCCAGCAGCTTAGGCGACAGGGACTACTATGGCTACACCTTC	CASSLGDRDYYGYTF